The source of this TCR beta chain is a study of T-cell memory formation after mild COVID-19. V gave up 2 bases and J gave up 1 base; unmatched junction bases: 3. The CDR3 runs 15 residues. The germline gives CDR1 SGHKS, CDR2 YYEKEE (reference sequence). This clonotype has just a few counts. In TCRdb, the 5' RACE reads were re-called with MiXCR into one record per CDR3 protein. The sample holds a few hundred thousand distinct CDR3 sequences, 20% to 25% seen once. The clonotype comes from a man aged 18 to 29 who had mild COVID-19 (a few samples of this study predate the infection). Cell type and time point are not known. V is TRBV5-5 and J is TRBJ2-3; 8 nucleotides agree with TRBD1. Sequencing was carried out using PBMCs or a T cell subset sorted from them (not recorded which). As DNA, the CDR3 is TGTGCCAGCAGCTTCGCAGGGGGCGGCACAGATACGCAGTATTTT. It encodes CASSFAGGGTDTQYF.